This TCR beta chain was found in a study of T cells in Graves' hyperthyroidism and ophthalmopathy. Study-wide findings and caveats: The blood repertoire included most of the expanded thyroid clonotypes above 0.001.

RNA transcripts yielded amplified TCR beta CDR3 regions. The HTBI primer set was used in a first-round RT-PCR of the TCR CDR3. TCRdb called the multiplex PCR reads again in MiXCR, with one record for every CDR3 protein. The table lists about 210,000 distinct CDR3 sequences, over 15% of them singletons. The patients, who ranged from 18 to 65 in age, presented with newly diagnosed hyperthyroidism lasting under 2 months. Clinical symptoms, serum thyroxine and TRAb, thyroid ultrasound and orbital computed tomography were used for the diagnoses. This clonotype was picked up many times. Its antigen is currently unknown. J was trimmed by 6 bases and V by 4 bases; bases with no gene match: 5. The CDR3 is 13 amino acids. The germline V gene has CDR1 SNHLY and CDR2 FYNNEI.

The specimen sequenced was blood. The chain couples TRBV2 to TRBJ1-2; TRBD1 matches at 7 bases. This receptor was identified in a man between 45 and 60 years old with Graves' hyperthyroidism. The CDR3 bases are TGTGCCAGCAGTGGGACAGGAGGGAATGGCTACACCTTC. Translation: CASSGTGGNGYTF.